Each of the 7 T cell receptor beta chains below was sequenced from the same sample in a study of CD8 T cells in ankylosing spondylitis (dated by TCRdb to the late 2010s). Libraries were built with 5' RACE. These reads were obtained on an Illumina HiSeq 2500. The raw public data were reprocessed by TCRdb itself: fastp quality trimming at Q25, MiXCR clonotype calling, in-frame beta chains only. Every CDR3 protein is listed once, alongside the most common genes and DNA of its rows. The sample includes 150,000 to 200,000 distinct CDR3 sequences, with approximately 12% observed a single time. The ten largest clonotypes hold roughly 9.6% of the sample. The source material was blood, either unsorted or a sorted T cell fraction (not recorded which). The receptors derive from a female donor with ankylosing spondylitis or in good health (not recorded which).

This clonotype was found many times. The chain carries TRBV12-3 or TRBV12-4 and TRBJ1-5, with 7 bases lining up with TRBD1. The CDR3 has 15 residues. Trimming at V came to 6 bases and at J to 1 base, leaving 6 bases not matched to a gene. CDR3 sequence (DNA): TGTGCCAGCAGCCAACAGGGGACGAGCAATCAGCCCCAGCATTTT. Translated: CASSQQGTSNQPQHF.

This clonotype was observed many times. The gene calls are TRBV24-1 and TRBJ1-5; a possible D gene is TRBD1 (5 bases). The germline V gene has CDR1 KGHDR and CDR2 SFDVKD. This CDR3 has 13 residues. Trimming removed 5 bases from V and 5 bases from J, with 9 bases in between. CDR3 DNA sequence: TGTGCCACCAGTGGTCAAGGGGATCAGCCCCAGCATTTT. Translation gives CATSGQGDQPQHF.

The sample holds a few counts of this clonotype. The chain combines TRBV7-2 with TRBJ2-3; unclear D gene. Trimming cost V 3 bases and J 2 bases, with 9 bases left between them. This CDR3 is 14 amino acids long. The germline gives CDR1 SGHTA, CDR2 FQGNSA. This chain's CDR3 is CASSFLGPTDTQYF. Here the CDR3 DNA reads TGTGCCAGCAGCTTTCTAGGCCCCACAGATACGCAGTATTTT.

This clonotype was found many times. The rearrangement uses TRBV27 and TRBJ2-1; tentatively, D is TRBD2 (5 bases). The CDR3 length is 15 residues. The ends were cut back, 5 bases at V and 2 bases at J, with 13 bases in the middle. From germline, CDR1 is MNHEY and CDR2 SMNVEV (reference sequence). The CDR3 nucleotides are TGTGCCAGCAGTCCGCCACTAGTTCCCTACAATGAGCAGTTCTTC. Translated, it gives CASSPPLVPYNEQFF.

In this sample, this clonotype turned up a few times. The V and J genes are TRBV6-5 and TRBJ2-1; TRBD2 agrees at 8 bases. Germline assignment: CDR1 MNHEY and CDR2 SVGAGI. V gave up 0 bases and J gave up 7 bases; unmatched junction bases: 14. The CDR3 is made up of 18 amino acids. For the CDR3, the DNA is TGTGCCAGCAGTTACTCGACCCCCGGGACTAGTCAAAGGAATGAGCAGTTCTTC. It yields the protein CASSYSTPGTSQRNEQFF.

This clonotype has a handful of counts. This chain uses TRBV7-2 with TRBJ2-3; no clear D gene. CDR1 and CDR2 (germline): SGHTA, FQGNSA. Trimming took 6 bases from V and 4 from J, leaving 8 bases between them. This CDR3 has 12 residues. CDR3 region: CASRQTADTQYF. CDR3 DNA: TGTGCCAGCAGACAAACTGCAGATACGCAGTATTTT.

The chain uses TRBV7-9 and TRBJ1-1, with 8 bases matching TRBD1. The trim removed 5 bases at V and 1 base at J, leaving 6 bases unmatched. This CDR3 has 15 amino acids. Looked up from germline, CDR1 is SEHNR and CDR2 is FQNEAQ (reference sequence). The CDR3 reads CASSPGGTGNTEAFF. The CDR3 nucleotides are TGTGCCAGCAGCCCGGGCGGGACAGGGAACACTGAAGCTTTCTTT.